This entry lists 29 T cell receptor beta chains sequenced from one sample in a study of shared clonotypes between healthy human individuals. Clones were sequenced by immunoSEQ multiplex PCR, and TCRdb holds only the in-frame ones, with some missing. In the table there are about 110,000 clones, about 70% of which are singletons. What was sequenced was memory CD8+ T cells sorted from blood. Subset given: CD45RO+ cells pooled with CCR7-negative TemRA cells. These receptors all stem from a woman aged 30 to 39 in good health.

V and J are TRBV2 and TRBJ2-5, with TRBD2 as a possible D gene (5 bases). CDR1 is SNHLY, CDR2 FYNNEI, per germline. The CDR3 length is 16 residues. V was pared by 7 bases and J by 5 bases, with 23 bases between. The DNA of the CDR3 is TGTGCCAGCACTACGACGACTATCTCACAGTGGGAGACCCAGTACTTC. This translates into CASTTTTISQWETQYF.

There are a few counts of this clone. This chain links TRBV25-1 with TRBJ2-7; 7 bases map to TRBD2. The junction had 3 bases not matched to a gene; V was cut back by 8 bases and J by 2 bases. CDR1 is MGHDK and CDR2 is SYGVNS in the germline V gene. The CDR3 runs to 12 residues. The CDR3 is CASGGVTYEQYF. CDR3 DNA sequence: TGTGCCAGCGGGGGGGTCACCTACGAGCAGTACTTC.

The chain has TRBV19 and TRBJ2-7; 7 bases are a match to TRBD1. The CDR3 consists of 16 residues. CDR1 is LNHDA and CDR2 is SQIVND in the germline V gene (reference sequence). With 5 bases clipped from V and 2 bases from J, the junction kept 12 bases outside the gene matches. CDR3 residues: CASSQSTGFSPYEQYF. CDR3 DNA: TGTGCCAGTAGTCAGTCGACAGGGTTTTCTCCCTACGAGCAGTACTTC.

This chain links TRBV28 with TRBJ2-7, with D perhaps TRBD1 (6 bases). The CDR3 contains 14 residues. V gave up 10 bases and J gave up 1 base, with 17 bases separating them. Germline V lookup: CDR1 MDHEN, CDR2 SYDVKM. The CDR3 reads CATKGPGASYEQYF. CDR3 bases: TGTGCCACGAAGGGGCCAGGGGCTTCCTACGAGCAGTACTTC.

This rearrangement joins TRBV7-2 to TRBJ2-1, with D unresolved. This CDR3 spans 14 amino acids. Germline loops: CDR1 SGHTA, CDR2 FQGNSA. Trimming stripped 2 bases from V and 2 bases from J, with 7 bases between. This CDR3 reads CASSLLDPYNEQFF. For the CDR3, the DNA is TGTGCCAGCAGCTTACTGGACCCCTACAATGAGCAGTTCTTC.

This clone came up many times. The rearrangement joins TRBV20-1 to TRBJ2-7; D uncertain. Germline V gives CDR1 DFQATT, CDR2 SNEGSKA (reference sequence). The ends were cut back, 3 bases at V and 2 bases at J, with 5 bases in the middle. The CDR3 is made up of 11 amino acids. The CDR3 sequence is CSASTAYEQYF. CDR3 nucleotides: TGCAGTGCTAGTACAGCCTACGAGCAGTACTTC.

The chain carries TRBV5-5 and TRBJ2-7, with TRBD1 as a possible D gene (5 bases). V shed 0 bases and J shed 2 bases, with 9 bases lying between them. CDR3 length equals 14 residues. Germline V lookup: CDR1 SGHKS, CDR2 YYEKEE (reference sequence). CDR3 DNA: TGTGCCAGCAGCTTGGTAGGGGCCACCTACGAGCAGTACTTC. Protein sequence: CASSLVGATYEQYF.

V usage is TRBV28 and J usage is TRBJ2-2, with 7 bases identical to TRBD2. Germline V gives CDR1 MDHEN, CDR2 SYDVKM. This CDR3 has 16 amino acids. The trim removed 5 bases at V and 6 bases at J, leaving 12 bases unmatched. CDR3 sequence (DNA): TGTGCCAGCAGTCCCGGCACTAGCGTTGTCGCCGGGGAGCTGTTTTTT. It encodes CASSPGTSVVAGELFF.

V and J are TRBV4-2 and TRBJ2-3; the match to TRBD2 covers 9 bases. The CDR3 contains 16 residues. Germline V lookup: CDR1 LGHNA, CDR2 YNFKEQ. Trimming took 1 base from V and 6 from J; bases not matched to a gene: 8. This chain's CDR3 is CASSQVAGGPEDTQYF. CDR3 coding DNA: TGTGCCAGCAGCCAAGTTGCGGGAGGGCCCGAGGATACGCAGTATTTT.

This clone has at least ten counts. The CDR3 sequence: CASSTGLANYEQYF. The DNA for the CDR3 is TGTGCCAGCAGCACCGGACTAGCGAACTACGAGCAGTACTTC. The chain has TRBV28 and TRBJ2-7; 9 bases fit TRBD2. Germline assignment: CDR1 MDHEN and CDR2 SYDVKM. The CDR3 spans 14 residues. The V and J ends lost 6 bases and 3 bases, in that order; junction bases with no gene match: 6.

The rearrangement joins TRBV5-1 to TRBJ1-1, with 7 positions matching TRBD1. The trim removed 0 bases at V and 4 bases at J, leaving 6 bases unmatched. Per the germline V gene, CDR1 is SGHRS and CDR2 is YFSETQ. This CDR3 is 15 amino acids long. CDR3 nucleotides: TGCGCCAGCAGCTTGGCCGAGGGGGCTGGCACTGAAGCTTTCTTT. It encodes CASSLAEGAGTEAFF.

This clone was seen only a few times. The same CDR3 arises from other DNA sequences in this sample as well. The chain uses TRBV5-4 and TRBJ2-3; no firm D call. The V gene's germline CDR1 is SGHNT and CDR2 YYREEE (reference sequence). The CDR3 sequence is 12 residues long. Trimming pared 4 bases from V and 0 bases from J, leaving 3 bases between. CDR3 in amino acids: CASSRSTDTQYF. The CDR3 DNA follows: TGTGCCAGCAGCCGGAGCACAGATACGCAGTATTTT. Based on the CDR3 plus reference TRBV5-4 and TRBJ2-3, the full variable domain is ETGVTQSPTHLIKTRGQQVTLRCSSQSGHNTVSWYQQALGQGPQFIFQYYREEENGRGNFPPRFSGLQFPNYSSELNVNALELDDSALYLCASSRSTDTQYFGPGTRLTVL.

This chain's CDR3 is CASSGGDRGVDEQYF. As DNA, the CDR3 is TGCGCCAGCAGCGGCGGGGACAGGGGAGTAGACGAGCAGTACTTC. J is TRBJ2-7 and V is TRBV5-1; TRBD1 matches at 10 bases. J gave up 5 bases and V 4 bases, and 9 bases lay outside the gene matches. The CDR3 loop spans 15 amino acids. CDR1 is SGHRS, CDR2 YFSETQ, per germline.

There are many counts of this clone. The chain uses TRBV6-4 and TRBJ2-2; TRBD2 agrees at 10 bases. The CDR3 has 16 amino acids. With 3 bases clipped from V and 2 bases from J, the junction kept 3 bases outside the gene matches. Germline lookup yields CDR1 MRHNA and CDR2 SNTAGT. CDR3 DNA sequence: TGTGCCAGCAGTGAGGCTAGCGGGGGAAACACCGGGGAGCTGTTTTTT. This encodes CASSEASGGNTGELFF.

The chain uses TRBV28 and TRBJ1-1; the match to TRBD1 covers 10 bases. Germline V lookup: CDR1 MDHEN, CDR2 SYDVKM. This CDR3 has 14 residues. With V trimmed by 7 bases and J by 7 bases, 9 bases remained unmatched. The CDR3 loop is CASIYFRDRGEAFF. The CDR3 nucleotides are TGTGCCAGCATATATTTCCGGGACAGGGGTGAAGCTTTCTTT. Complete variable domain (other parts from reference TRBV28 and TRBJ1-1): DVKVTQSSRYLVKRTGEKVFLECVQDMDHENMFWYRQDPGLGLRLIYFSYDVKMKEKGDIPEGYSVSREKKERFSLILESASTNQTSMYLCASIYFRDRGEAFFGQGTRLTVV.

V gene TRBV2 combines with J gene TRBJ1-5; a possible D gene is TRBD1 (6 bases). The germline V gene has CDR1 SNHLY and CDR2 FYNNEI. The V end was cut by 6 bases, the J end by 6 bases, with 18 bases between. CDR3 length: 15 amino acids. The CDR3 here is CASRGGQTIFQPQHF. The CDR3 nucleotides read TGTGCCAGCAGGGGTGGACAGACGATCTTTCAGCCCCAGCATTTT.

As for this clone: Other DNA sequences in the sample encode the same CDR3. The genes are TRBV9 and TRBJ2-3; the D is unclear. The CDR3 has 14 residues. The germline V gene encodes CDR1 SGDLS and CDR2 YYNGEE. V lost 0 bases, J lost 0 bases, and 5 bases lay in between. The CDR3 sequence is CASSVGGSTDTQYF. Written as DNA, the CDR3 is TGTGCCAGCAGCGTAGGGGGAAGCACAGATACGCAGTATTTT.

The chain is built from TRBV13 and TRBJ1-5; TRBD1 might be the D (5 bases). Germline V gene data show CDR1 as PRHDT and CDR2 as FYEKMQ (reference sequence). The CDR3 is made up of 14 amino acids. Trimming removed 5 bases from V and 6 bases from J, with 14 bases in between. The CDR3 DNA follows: TGTGCCAGCAGCACCGGGGGGGGAGGTCAGCCCCAGCATTTT. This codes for CASSTGGGGQPQHF.

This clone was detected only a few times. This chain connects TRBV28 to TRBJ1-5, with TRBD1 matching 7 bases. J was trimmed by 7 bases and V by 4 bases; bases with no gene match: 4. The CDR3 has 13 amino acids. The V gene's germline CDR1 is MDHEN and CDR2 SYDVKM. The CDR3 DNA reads TGTGCCAGCAGTTACAGGGGAATGCAGCCCCAGCATTTT. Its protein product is CASSYRGMQPQHF.

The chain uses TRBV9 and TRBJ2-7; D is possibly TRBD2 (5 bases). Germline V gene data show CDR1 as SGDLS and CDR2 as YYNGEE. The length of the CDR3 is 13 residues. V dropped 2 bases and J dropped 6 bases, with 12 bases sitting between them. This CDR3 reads CASSVATSSEQYF. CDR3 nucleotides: TGTGCCAGCAGCGTCGCCACTAGTTCCGAGCAGTACTTC. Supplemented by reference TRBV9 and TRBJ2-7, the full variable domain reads DSGVTQTPKHLITATGQRVTLRCSPRSGDLSVYWYQQSLDQGLQFLIQYYNGEERAKGNILERFSAQQFPDLHSELNLSSLELGDSALYFCASSVATSSEQYFGPGTRLTVT.

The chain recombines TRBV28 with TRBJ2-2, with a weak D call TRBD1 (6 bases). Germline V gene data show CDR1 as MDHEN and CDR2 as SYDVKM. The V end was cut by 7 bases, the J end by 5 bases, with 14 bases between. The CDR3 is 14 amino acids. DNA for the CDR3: TGTGCCAGCACGCGGCAGGGGAATACCGGGGAGCTGTTTTTT. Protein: CASTRQGNTGELFF.

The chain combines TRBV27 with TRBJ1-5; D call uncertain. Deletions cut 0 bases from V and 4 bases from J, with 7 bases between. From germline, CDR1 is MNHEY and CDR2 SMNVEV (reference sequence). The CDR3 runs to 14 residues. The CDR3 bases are TGTGCCAGCAGTTTATCCGGGTCGAATCAGCCCCAGCATTTT. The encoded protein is CASSLSGSNQPQHF.

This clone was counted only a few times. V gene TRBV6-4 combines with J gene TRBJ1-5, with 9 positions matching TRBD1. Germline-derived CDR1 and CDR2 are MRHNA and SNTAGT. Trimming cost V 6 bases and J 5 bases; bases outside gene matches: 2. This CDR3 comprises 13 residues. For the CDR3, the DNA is TGTGCCAGCAGAGACAGGGGGGATCAGCCCCAGCATTTT. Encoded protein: CASRDRGDQPQHF.

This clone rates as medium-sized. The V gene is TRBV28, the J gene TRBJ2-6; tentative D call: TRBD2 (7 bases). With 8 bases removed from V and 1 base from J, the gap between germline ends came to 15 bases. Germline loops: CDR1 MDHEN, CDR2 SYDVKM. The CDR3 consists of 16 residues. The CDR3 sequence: CASGVGGVSGANVLTF. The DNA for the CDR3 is TGTGCCAGCGGCGTAGGGGGGGTGTCTGGGGCCAACGTCCTGACTTTC. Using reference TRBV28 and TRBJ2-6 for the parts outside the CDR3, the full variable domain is DVKVTQSSRYLVKRTGEKVFLECVQDMDHENMFWYRQDPGLGLRLIYFSYDVKMKEKGDIPEGYSVSREKKERFSLILESASTNQTSMYLCASGVGGVSGANVLTFGAGSRLTVL.

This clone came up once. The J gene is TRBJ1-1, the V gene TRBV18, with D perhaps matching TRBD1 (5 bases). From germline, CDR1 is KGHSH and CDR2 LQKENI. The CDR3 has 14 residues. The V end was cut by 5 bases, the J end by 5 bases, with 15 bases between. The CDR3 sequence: CASSTSQGRTEAFF. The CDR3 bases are TGTGCCAGCTCAACCTCCCAGGGCAGGACTGAAGCTTTCTTT. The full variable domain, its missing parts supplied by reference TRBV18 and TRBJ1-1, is NAGVMQNPRHLVRRRGQEARLRCSPMKGHSHVYWYRQLPEEGLKFMVYLQKENIIDESGMPKERFSAEFPKEGPSILRIQQVVRGDSAAYFCASSTSQGRTEAFFGQGTRLTVV.

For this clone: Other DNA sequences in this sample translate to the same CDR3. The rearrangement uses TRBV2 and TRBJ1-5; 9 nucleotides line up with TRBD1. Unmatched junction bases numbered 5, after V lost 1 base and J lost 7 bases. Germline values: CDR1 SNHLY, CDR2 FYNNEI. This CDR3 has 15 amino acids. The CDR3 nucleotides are TGTGCCAGCAGTGAAGAGGGACAGGGTCAACAGCCCCAGCATTTT. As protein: CASSEEGQGQQPQHF. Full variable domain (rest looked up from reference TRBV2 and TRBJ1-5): EPEVTQTPSHQVTQMGQEVILRCVPISNHLYFYWYRQILGQKVEFLVSFYNNEISEKSEIFDDQFSVERPDGSNFTLKIRSTKLEDSAMYFCASSEEGQGQQPQHFGDGTRLSIL.

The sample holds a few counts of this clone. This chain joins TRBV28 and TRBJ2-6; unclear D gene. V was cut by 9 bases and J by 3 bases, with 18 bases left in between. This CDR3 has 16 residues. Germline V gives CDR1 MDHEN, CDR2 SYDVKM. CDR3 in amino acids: CASTPGHPSGANVLTF. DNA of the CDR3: TGTGCCAGTACCCCCGGGCATCCCAGTGGGGCCAACGTCCTGACTTTC.

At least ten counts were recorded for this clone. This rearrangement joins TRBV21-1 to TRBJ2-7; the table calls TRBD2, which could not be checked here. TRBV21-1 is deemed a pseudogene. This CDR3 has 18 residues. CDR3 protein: CASSKVDFLMRGSYEQYF. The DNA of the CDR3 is TGTGCCAGCAGCAAAGTTGATTTCCTGATGCGGGGCTCCTACGAGCAGTACTTC.

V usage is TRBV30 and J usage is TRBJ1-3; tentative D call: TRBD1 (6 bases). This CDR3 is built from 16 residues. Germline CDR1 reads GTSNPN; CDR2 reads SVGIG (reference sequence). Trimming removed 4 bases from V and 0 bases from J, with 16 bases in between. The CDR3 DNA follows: TGTGCCTGGAATGCACCCGACAGGTCCTCTGGAAACACCATATATTTT. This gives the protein CAWNAPDRSSGNTIYF.